This passage covers 10 T cell receptor beta chains from one sample sequenced in a study of human T cells and chemical hapten exposure. MiXCR, applied by TCRdb to the RACE reads, yields one record per CDR3 protein. The data contain more than 80,000 distinct CDR3 sequences, about 9.4% of them singletons. As for time point: patch test 2, 6 weeks after DPC sensitization. The treatment: therapeutic diphenylcyclopropenone sensitization with weekly scalp DPC. The input for sequencing was whole blood, taken in connection with sensitization to the hapten diphenylcyclopropenone (DPC). Receptors were obtained from a woman between 50 and 59 years old with alopecia areata. Some clones in this sample may be carry-over from other donors' samples.

The chain employs TRBV7-9 and TRBJ2-5; tentatively, D is TRBD1 or TRBD2 (5 bases each). This CDR3 has 15 amino acids. V lost 5 bases and J lost 4, with 17 bases in between. Germline-derived CDR1 and CDR2 are SEHNR and FQNEAQ (reference sequence). The CDR3 protein is CASSTILGTGETQYF. The CDR3, as DNA: TGTGCCAGCAGCACGATACTAGGTACAGGAGAGACCCAGTACTTC.

There are many counts of this clonotype. The rearrangement joins TRBV5-1 to TRBJ2-2; TRBD1 is a possible D gene (6 bases). The CDR3 is 16 residues long. V was pared by 3 bases and J by 6 bases, with 18 bases between. Germline V gives CDR1 SGHRS, CDR2 YFSETQ. CDR3 region: CASSSGPRGEPGELFF. The CDR3 DNA reads as TGCGCCAGCAGCTCCGGCCCCAGGGGCGAGCCCGGGGAGCTGTTTTTT.

Only a few counts were recorded for this clonotype. The J gene is TRBJ2-2, the V gene TRBV4-2; 8 bases line up with TRBD2. V lost 4 bases to trimming and J lost 3 bases; unmatched junction nucleotides: 7. This CDR3 is 16 amino acids long. The germline V gene has CDR1 LGHNA and CDR2 YNFKEQ. The CDR3 DNA follows: TGTGCCAGCAGCCTCCACGGGAGGGCCGACACCGGGGAGCTGTTTTTT. Translated: CASSLHGRADTGELFF.

This clonotype has more than one count but fewer than ten. The chain recombines TRBV9 with TRBJ2-2; D not resolved. V was shortened by 0 bases and J by 6 bases, with 6 bases between the two germline ends. The CDR3 contains 13 residues. CDR1 is SGDLS and CDR2 is YYNGEE in the germline V gene. As DNA, the CDR3 is TGTGCCAGCAGCGTAGCAGGCCCCGGGGAGCTGTTTTTT. Its translation: CASSVAGPGELFF. Based on the CDR3 plus reference TRBV9 and TRBJ2-2, the full variable domain is DSGVTQTPKHLITATGQRVTLRCSPRSGDLSVYWYQQSLDQGLQFLIQYYNGEERAKGNILERFSAQQFPDLHSELNLSSLELGDSALYFCASSVAGPGELFFGEGSRLTVL.

The table lists this clonotype with a few counts. V usage is TRBV2 and J usage is TRBJ2-1, with 12 bases matching TRBD2. The CDR3 is made up of 19 amino acids. The germline V gene has CDR1 SNHLY and CDR2 FYNNEI. V shed 11 bases and J 3 bases; nucleotides not matched to a gene: 20. CDR3 loop: CAATLAETASGRVYNEQFF. For the CDR3, the DNA is TGTGCCGCAACCCTCGCGGAGACGGCTAGCGGGAGGGTCTACAATGAGCAGTTCTTC.

There are a few counts of this clonotype. This chain joins TRBV6-1 and TRBJ1-1; D unclear. There are 14 residues in the CDR3. From germline, CDR1 is MNHNS and CDR2 SASEGT. Between the trimmed V and J ends, which lost 0 bases and 3 bases, there was a span of 8 bases. For the CDR3, the DNA is TGTGCCAGCAGTGAAGCAGGACCTGACACTGAAGCTTTCTTT. It is translated as CASSEAGPDTEAFF.

This clonotype was observed at least ten times. The rearrangement links TRBV2 to TRBJ2-7, with D unresolved. Trimming stripped 5 bases from V and 6 bases from J, with 14 bases between. Germline V gene lookup returns CDR1 SNHLY and CDR2 FYNNEI. The CDR3 is 13 amino acids. The CDR3, as DNA: TGTGCCAGCAGTCTTACACTACTAAGCGAGCAGTACTTC. It yields the protein CASSLTLLSEQYF.

V and J are TRBV12-3 or TRBV12-4 and TRBJ2-5, with D maybe TRBD2 (6 bases). V was pared by 5 bases and J by 5 bases, with 15 bases between. The CDR3 loop spans 14 amino acids. In DNA form, the CDR3 reads TGTGCCAGCAGTCCAGCCGGGACTGGTGAGACCCAGTACTTC. Its protein product is CASSPAGTGETQYF.

Here the CDR3 reads CASSHGAESPLHF. Written as DNA, the CDR3 is TGTGCCAGCAGCCACGGTGCGGAATCACCCCTCCACTTT. V is TRBV11-3 and J is TRBJ1-6; no clear D gene. Germline V lookup: CDR1 SGHNT, CDR2 YENEEA. The CDR3 sequence is 13 residues long. Trimming left V 5 bases short and J 10 bases short, with 12 bases between.

This clonotype showed up many times. The chain combines TRBV11-2 with TRBJ1-4, with unresolved D. Trimming removed 1 base from V and 0 bases from J, with 3 bases in between. The V gene's germline CDR1 is SGHAT and CDR2 FQNNGV. CDR3 length: 14 amino acids. CDR3 in DNA: TGTGCCAGCAGCTTAGGCACAACTAATGAAAAACTGTTTTTT. It specifies CASSLGTTNEKLFF. Combining the CDR3 with reference TRBV11-2 and TRBJ1-4 gives the whole variable domain EAGVAQSPRYKIIEKRQSVAFWCNPISGHATLYWYQQILGQGPKLLIQFQNNGVVDDSQLPKDRFSAERLKGVDSTLKIQPAKLEDSAVYLCASSLGTTNEKLFFGSGTQLSVL.